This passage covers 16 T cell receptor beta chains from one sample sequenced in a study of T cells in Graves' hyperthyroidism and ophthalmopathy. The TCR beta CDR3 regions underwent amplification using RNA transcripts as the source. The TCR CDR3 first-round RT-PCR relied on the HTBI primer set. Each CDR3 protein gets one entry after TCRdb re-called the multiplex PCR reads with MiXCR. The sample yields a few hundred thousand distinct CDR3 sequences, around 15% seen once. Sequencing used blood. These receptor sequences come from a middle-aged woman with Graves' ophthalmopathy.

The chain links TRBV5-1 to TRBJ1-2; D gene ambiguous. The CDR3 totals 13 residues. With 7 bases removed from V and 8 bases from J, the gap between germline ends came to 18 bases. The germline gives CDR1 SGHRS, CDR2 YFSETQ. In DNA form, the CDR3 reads TGCGCCAGCTATGGACCCAACTCTAGAGGCTACACCTTC. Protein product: CASYGPNSRGYTF.

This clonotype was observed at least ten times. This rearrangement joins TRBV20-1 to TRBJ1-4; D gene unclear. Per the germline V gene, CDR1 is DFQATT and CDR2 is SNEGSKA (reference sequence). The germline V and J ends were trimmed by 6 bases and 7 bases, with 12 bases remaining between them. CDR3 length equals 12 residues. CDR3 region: CSALGLGEKLFF. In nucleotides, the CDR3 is TGCAGTGCGCTAGGCTTGGGTGAAAAACTGTTTTTT.

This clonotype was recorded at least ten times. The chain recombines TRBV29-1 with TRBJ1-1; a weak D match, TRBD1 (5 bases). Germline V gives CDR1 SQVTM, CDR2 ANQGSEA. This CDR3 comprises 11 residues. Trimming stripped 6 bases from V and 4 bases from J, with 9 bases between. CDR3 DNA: TGCAGCGTCGGGACTGCCACTGAAGCTTTCTTT. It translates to CSVGTATEAFF.

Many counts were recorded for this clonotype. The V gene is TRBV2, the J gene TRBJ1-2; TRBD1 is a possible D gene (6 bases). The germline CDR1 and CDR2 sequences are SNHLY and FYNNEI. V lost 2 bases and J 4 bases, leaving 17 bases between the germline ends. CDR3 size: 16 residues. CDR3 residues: CASSEWGTRDPYGYTF. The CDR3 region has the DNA TGTGCCAGCAGTGAATGGGGGACAAGGGATCCCTATGGCTACACCTTC.

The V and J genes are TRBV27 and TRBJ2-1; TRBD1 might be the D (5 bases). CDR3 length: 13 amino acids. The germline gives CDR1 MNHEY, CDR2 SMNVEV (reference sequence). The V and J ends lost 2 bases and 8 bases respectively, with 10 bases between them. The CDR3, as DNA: TGTGCCAGCAGTTTAAAACGCAGGGATGAGCAGTTCTTC. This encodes CASSLKRRDEQFF.

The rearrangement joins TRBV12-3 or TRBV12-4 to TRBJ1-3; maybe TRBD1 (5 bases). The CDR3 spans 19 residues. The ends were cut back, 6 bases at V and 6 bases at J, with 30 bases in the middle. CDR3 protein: CASSSPSGILQAEENTIYF. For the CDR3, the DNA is TGTGCCAGCAGCTCCCCGTCGGGGATATTACAGGCTGAGGAAAACACCATATATTTT.

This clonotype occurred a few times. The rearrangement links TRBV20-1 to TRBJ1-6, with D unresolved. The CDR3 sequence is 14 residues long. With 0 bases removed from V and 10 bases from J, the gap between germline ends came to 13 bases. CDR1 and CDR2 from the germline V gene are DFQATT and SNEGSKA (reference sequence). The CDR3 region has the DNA TGCAGTGCTAGAGAAGGACGTCTCAGGTCACCCCTCCACTTT. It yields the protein CSAREGRLRSPLHF.

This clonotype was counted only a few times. CDR3 nucleotides: TGTGCCAGCAGCCAGGGCCTAGCTACTTACTCCTACAATGAGCAGTTCTTC. It encodes CASSQGLATYSYNEQFF. V is TRBV3-1 and J is TRBJ2-1; tentative D call: TRBD2 (5 bases). The CDR3 spans 17 residues. Germline loops: CDR1 LGHDT, CDR2 YNNKEL (reference sequence). The V gene lost 3 bases and the J gene lost 0 bases, with 15 bases spanning the gap.

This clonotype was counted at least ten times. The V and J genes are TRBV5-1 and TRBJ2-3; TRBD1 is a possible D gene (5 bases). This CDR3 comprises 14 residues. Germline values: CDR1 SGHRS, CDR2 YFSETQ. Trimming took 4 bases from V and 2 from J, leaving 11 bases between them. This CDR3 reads CASSGGQNTDTQYF. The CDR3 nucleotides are TGCGCCAGCAGCGGCGGACAAAACACAGATACGCAGTATTTT.

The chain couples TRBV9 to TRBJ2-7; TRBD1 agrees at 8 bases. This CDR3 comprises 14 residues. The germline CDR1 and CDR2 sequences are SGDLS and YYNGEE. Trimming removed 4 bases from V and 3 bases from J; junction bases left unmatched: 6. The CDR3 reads CASSYGQGNYEQYF. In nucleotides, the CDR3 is TGTGCCAGCAGCTACGGACAGGGTAACTACGAGCAGTACTTC.

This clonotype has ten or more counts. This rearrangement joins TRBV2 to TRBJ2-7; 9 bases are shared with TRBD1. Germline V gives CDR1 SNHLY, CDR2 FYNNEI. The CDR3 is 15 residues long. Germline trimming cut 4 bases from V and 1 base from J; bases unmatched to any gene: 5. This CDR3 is CASSVEGTGSYEQYF. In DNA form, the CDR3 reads TGTGCCAGCAGTGTGGAAGGGACAGGGTCCTACGAGCAGTACTTC.

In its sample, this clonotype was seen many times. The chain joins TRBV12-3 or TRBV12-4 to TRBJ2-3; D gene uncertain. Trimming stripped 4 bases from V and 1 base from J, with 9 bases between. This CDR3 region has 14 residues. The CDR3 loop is CASSSPVGTDTQYF. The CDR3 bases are TGTGCCAGCAGTTCACCCGTTGGCACAGATACGCAGTATTTT.

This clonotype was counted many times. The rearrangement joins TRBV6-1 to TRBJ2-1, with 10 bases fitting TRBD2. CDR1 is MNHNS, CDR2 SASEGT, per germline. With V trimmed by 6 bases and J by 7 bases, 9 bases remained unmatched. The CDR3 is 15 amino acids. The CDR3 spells CASSYQLAGMNEQFF. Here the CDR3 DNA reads TGTGCCAGCAGCTATCAACTAGCGGGAATGAATGAGCAGTTCTTC.

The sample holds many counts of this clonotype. The CDR3, as DNA: TGCAGTGCTAGAGATCTACTAGCGGCCGGCGAGCAGTACTTC. It specifies CSARDLLAAGEQYF. The V gene is TRBV20-1, the J gene TRBJ2-7; 8 bases match TRBD2. The CDR3 contains 14 residues. V trimming: 0 bases; J trimming: 6 bases; junction bases outside the gene matches: 7. The V gene's germline CDR1 is DFQATT and CDR2 SNEGSKA (reference sequence).

Here the CDR3 DNA reads TGTGCCAGTAGTATGGGAGGTCCAGCTTTCTTT. Translation: CASSMGGPAFF. V usage is TRBV19 and J usage is TRBJ1-1; D remains ambiguous. Between the trimmed V and J ends, which lost 3 bases and 10 bases, there was a span of 9 bases. The CDR3 contains 11 residues. The germline CDR1 and CDR2 sequences are LNHDA and SQIVND (reference sequence).

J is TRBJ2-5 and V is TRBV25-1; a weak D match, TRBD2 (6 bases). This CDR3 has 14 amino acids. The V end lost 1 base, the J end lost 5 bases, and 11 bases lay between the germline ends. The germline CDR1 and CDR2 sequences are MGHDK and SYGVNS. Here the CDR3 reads CASSEFRGSETQYF. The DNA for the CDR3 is TGTGCCAGCAGTGAATTTCGGGGGTCGGAGACCCAGTACTTC. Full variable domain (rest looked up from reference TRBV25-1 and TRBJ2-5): EADIYQTPRYLVIGTGKKITLECSQTMGHDKMYWYQQDPGMELHLIHYSYGVNSTEKGDLSSESTVSRIRTEHFPLTLESARPSHTSQYLCASSEFRGSETQYFGPGTRLLVL.